A single sample is the source of the 14 T cell receptor beta chains below, sequenced in a study of cytomegalovirus exposure and HLA in healthy donors. The primer mix had 60 Vbeta and 13 Jbeta primers. Assay used: immunoSEQ multiplex PCR; TCRdb lists only in-frame clones, some missing. The profile shows 100,000 to 150,000 clones, about 73% of them singletons. Source material: PBMCs. Receptors originate from a woman aged 40 to 50 in good health and CMV-seronegative.

This clone was detected only a few times. J is TRBJ2-1 and V is TRBV5-1, with 14 nucleotides matching TRBD2. J lost 5 bases, V lost 4 bases, and 11 bases had no gene match. CDR1 and CDR2 from the germline V gene are SGHRS and YFSETQ. The CDR3 consists of 18 residues. CDR3 bases: TGCGCCAGCAGCACCCTTGGACTAGCGGGAGGCCAAAACAATGAGCAGTTCTTC. Translating gives CASSTLGLAGGQNNEQFF.

The gene calls are TRBV28 and TRBJ1-1; 8 bases are shared with TRBD1. Germline CDR1 reads MDHEN; CDR2 reads SYDVKM. CDR3 length: 15 amino acids. J lost 11 bases, V lost 5 bases, and 16 bases had no gene match. CDR3: CASSPGQGNGKAAFF. In DNA, the CDR3 is TGTGCCAGCAGTCCCGGACAGGGCAATGGGAAAGCGGCTTTCTTT.

The V call is TRBV2, the J call TRBJ2-1; D is ambiguous. The CDR3 spans 14 residues. CDR1 is SNHLY, CDR2 FYNNEI, per germline. The ends were cut back, 3 bases at V and 7 bases at J, with 13 bases in the middle. Here the CDR3 reads CASSELRSLNEQFF. The DNA for the CDR3 is TGTGCCAGCAGTGAGTTGAGGAGTTTAAATGAGCAGTTCTTC.

The chain employs TRBV7-2 and TRBJ2-3; no clear D gene. The CDR3 loop spans 15 amino acids. Germline values: CDR1 SGHTA, CDR2 FQGNSA. Trimming took off 5 bases at V and 0 bases at J, with 12 bases between the two ends. Here the CDR3 reads CASSLNSPSTDTQYF. DNA of the CDR3: TGTGCCAGCAGCCTCAACTCACCGAGCACAGATACGCAGTATTTT.

The gene calls are TRBV7-9 and TRBJ1-1, with D unresolved. In germline, CDR1 is SEHNR, CDR2 FQNEAQ (reference sequence). V dropped 5 bases and J dropped 3 bases, with 16 bases sitting between them. The CDR3 has 15 residues. The CDR3 bases are TGTGCCAGCAGCCAGCCCCGGGCGGGGTACACTGAAGCTTTCTTT. The encoded protein is CASSQPRAGYTEAFF.

The chain recombines TRBV5-1 with TRBJ2-5; TRBD1 agrees at 7 bases. The V segment lost 4 bases and the J segment 5 bases; nucleotides outside the gene matches: 11. The CDR3 totals 15 residues. CDR1 is SGHRS and CDR2 is YFSETQ in the germline V gene. The CDR3 bases are TGCGCCAGCAGCAAACCCCTGACAGGGATGGAGACCCAGTACTTC. Its translation is CASSKPLTGMETQYF. Full variable domain (remainder filled in from reference TRBV5-1 and TRBJ2-5): KAGVTQTPRYLIKTRGQQVTLSCSPISGHRSVSWYQQTPGQGLQFLFEYFSETQRNKGNFPGRFSGRQFSNSRSEMNVSTLELGDSALYLCASSKPLTGMETQYFGPGTRLLVL.

The genes are TRBV30 and TRBJ2-7; the D gene is possibly TRBD2 (5 bases). From germline, CDR1 is GTSNPN and CDR2 SVGIG (reference sequence). The CDR3 has 14 residues. V was cut by 4 bases and J by 6 bases, with 19 bases left in between. The CDR3 DNA sequence: TGTGCCTGGACATTTTTCGGGGTCGGTGGCGAGCAGTACTTC. This sequence encodes CAWTFFGVGGEQYF.

This sequence joins TRBV25-1 and TRBJ1-2, with no clear D. CDR1 is MGHDK, CDR2 SYGVNS, per germline. The CDR3 runs to 17 residues. V was shortened by 2 bases and J by 4 bases, with 20 bases between the two germline ends. Here the CDR3 reads CASSEGEGRLPSYGYTF. The DNA of the CDR3 is TGTGCCAGCAGTGAAGGCGAGGGCAGGTTACCTTCCTATGGCTACACCTTC.

The genes are TRBV5-5 and TRBJ1-4; D possibly corresponds to TRBD1 (6 bases). This CDR3 is 15 amino acids long. The V and J ends lost 2 bases and 8 bases respectively, with 16 bases between them. Looked up from germline, CDR1 is SGHKS and CDR2 is YYEKEE (reference sequence). CDR3 bases: TGTGCCAGCAGCTTAAGTCCTCTTGGGGGCGAAAAACTGTTTTTT. Translating gives CASSLSPLGGEKLFF.

This clone was found once. The chain joins TRBV2 to TRBJ2-7; the match to TRBD2 covers 13 bases. The CDR3 contains 16 residues. Germline CDR1 is SNHLY and CDR2 is FYNNEI. V shed 2 bases, J shed 4 bases, and the junction held 5 bases outside the gene matches. CDR3 in amino acids: CASSEIGLAGAYEQYF. DNA of the CDR3: TGTGCCAGCAGTGAAATCGGACTAGCGGGAGCATACGAGCAGTACTTC.

The gene calls are TRBV25-1 and TRBJ2-3; D not resolved. The CDR3 sequence is 13 residues long. Germline assignment: CDR1 MGHDK and CDR2 SYGVNS. Trimming shortened V by 8 bases and J by 1 base, and 10 bases separated the two germline ends. CDR3 coding DNA: TGTGCCAGCGTCCGCTTAGGCACAGATACGCAGTATTTT. Amino acid sequence: CASVRLGTDTQYF.

The chain combines TRBV11-3 with TRBJ2-5; TRBD2 agrees at 14 bases. The V segment lost 6 bases and the J segment 5 bases; nucleotides outside the gene matches: 8. CDR1 is SGHNT and CDR2 is YENEEA in the germline V gene. This CDR3 region has 16 residues. The CDR3 region is CASSTSGLAGVETQYF. The CDR3, as DNA: TGTGCCAGCAGTACCTCGGGACTAGCGGGGGTGGAGACCCAGTACTTC.

This chain connects TRBV7-9 to TRBJ2-5; 7 positions match TRBD2. CDR3 length: 14 amino acids. The germline CDR1 and CDR2 sequences are SEHNR and FQNEAQ (reference sequence). The trim removed 5 bases at V and 5 bases at J, leaving 8 bases unmatched. The CDR3 spells CASSPLGGGETQYF. The CDR3 DNA follows: TGTGCCAGCAGCCCCCTTGGGGGAGGGGAGACCCAGTACTTC.

V and J are TRBV4-2 and TRBJ2-5; TRBD2 might be the D (6 bases). This CDR3 contains 18 residues. Looked up from germline, CDR1 is LGHNA and CDR2 is YNFKEQ. Trimming removed 0 bases at V and 5 bases at J, with 22 bases between. The CDR3: CASSQDPPAATGGETQYF. The CDR3 DNA reads TGTGCCAGCAGCCAAGACCCACCGGCGGCTACTGGGGGGGAGACCCAGTACTTC.